This TCR beta chain originates from a study of T cell changes during pregnancy in multiple sclerosis. Germline V gives CDR1 LNHNV, CDR2 YYDKDF (reference sequence). The CDR3 extends over 15 amino acids. V trimming: 5 bases; J trimming: 4 bases; junction bases outside the gene matches: 6. Sequenced by immunoSEQ multiplex PCR; TCRdb stores in-frame clones only, minus some. Among under 95,000 clones listed, around 95% were seen once. The chain links TRBV15 to TRBJ2-3, with TRBD1 identical over 10 bases. The source is a female donor in good health, enrolled as a control in a pregnancy study. Sequenced material: peripheral blood, taken in the second trimester of pregnancy. The CDR3 loop reads CATSPGTGDPDTQYF. The CDR3 nucleotides are TGTGCCACCAGCCCCGGGACAGGGGACCCAGATACGCAGTATTTT.